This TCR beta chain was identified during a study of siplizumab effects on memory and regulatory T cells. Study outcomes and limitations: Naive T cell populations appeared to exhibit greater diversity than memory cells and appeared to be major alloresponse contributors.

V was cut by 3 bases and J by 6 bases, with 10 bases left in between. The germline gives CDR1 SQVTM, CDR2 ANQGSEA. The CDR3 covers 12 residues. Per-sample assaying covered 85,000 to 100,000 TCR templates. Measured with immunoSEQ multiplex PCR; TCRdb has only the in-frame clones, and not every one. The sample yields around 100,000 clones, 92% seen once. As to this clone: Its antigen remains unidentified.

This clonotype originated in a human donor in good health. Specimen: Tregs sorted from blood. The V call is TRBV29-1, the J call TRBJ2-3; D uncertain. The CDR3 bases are TGCAGCGTTGAGGGCTCTGTGGATACGCAGTATTTT. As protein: CSVEGSVDTQYF.